The 20 T cell receptor beta chains given below trace back to one sample, sequenced in a study of blood T cell repertoires in COVID-19. Profiled with immunoSEQ multiplex PCR; TCRdb holds only in-frame clones, not every one. The sample includes fewer than 80,000 clones, around 88% seen only once; the top ten take around 7.9%. Input material: peripheral blood. The receptor source for this set is a man aged 30-40 years with acute or convalescent COVID-19.

The V call is TRBV7-8, the J call TRBJ2-3, with TRBD2 matching over 9 bases. The junction had 13 bases not matched to a gene; V was cut back by 5 bases and J by 7 bases. This CDR3 has 16 amino acids. Germline V gives CDR1 SGHVS, CDR2 FQNEAQ. CDR3 nucleotides: TGTGCCAGCAGCCTACAATTAGCGGGAGAGGGAAATACGCAGTATTTT. This translates into CASSLQLAGEGNTQYF.

The J gene is TRBJ1-2, the V gene TRBV19; 8 nucleotides agree with TRBD1. Germline V lookup: CDR1 LNHDA, CDR2 SQIVND (reference sequence). The CDR3 is made up of 12 amino acids. The V and J ends lost 8 bases and 4 bases, in that order; junction bases with no gene match: 3. CDR3 region: CASDRGFYGYTF. CDR3 in DNA: TGTGCCAGTGACAGGGGTTTCTATGGCTACACCTTC.

The V and J genes are TRBV19 and TRBJ1-5; no firm D call. The V and J ends lost 7 bases and 0 bases respectively, with 13 bases between them. The CDR3 length is 15 residues. Germline V lookup: CDR1 LNHDA, CDR2 SQIVND (reference sequence). This CDR3 reads CASKYSGNSNQPQHF. The CDR3 nucleotides read TGTGCCAGTAAATACAGCGGGAATAGCAATCAGCCCCAGCATTTT.

In its sample, this clone was seen once. The J gene is TRBJ2-1, the V gene TRBV3-1 (or the pseudogene TRBV3-2); D is uncertain. The V gene lost 4 bases and the J gene lost 12 bases, with 13 bases spanning the gap. CDR3 length: 12 residues. Germline CDR1 and CDR2: LGHDT and YNNKEL (reference sequence). CDR3 residues: CASSRLSTAQFF. DNA for the CDR3: TGTGCCAGCAGCCGCCTCAGTACCGCGCAGTTCTTC.

The chain couples TRBV7-9 to TRBJ2-7; D possibly corresponds to TRBD2 (6 bases). V lost 4 bases, J lost 2 bases, and 9 bases lay in between. The length of the CDR3 is 13 residues. The germline CDR1 and CDR2 sequences are SEHNR and FQNEAQ (reference sequence). CDR3 sequence: CASSYGGTYEQYF. In nucleotides, the CDR3 is TGTGCCAGCAGCTACGGGGGAACCTACGAGCAGTACTTC.

This clone was counted once. V gene TRBV7-9 combines with J gene TRBJ1-2; the D gene is possibly TRBD1 (5 bases). This CDR3 spans 15 amino acids. Between the trimmed V and J ends, which lost 1 base and 3 bases, there was a span of 12 bases. In germline, CDR1 is SEHNR, CDR2 FQNEAQ (reference sequence). In nucleotides, the CDR3 is TGTGCCAGCAGCTTAGGAATCAGGGAAGACTATGGCTACACCTTC. Its protein is CASSLGIREDYGYTF. The variable domain in full, with the rest retrieved from reference TRBV7-9 and TRBJ1-2, is DTGVSQNPRHKITKRGQNVTFRCDPISEHNRLYWYRQTLGQGPEFLTYFQNEAQLEKSRLLSDRFSAERPKGSFSTLEIQRTEQGDSAMYLCASSLGIREDYGYTFGSGTRLTVV.

This clone was counted a few times. The chain joins TRBV28 to TRBJ1-1; 8 bases agree with TRBD1. This CDR3 is built from 14 residues. V gave up 6 bases and J gave up 3 bases; unmatched junction bases: 6. Germline V gives CDR1 MDHEN, CDR2 SYDVKM. The chain's CDR3 is CASSRGQGHTEAFF. The CDR3 DNA is TGTGCCAGCAGCCGAGGACAGGGCCACACTGAAGCTTTCTTT.

This chain uses TRBV2 with TRBJ1-4; 7 bases map to TRBD1. CDR3 size: 18 residues. Germline trimming cut 5 bases from V and 1 base from J; bases unmatched to any gene: 13. Germline loops: CDR1 SNHLY, CDR2 FYNNEI. As DNA, the CDR3 is TGTGCCAGCAGTACGCCATCCCGGGACAGTCAAACTAATGAAAAACTGTTTTTT. Amino acids: CASSTPSRDSQTNEKLFF.

This clone was counted a single time. The V call is TRBV3-1 (or the pseudogene TRBV3-2), the J call TRBJ1-1; possible D gene TRBD1, 5 bases. CDR3 length: 13 amino acids. Germline V gives CDR1 LGHDT, CDR2 YNNKEL (reference sequence). V shed 3 bases and J shed 1 base, with 6 bases lying between them. The CDR3 DNA is TGTGCCAGCAGCCATGGGGCGAACACTGAAGCTTTCTTT. It is translated as CASSHGANTEAFF.

The chain uses TRBV28 and TRBJ2-7; 11 nucleotides match TRBD2. The J segment lost 1 base and the V segment lost 9 bases, leaving 5 bases of the junction unmatched. This CDR3 has 14 residues. Germline loops: CDR1 MDHEN, CDR2 SYDVKM. CDR3 residues: CASTLAGVSYEQYF. The CDR3, as DNA: TGTGCCAGTACACTAGCGGGAGTTTCCTACGAGCAGTACTTC.

Here the CDR3 DNA reads TGTGCCTGGAGTCGAGAGGGCTATAATTCACCCCTCCACTTT. Translation: CAWSREGYNSPLHF. The rearrangement links TRBV30 to TRBJ1-6; D gene unclear. V was shortened by 2 bases and J by 3 bases, with 8 bases between the two germline ends. CDR3 length: 14 amino acids. Germline lookup yields CDR1 GTSNPN and CDR2 SVGIG (reference sequence).

This chain links TRBV28 with TRBJ2-7, with 10 bases matching TRBD1. V was clipped by 0 bases and J by 5 bases; unmatched bases: 4. Germline CDR1 and CDR2: MDHEN and SYDVKM. CDR3 size: 15 residues. The chain's CDR3 is CASSLWTGGRHEQYF. CDR3 in DNA: TGTGCCAGCAGTTTATGGACAGGGGGCCGACACGAGCAGTACTTC.

The count of this clone is one. The chain recombines TRBV9 with TRBJ1-1; TRBD1 is a possible D gene (6 bases). V was trimmed by 0 bases and J by 5 bases, leaving 20 bases between them. Per germline, CDR1 SGDLS and CDR2 YYNGEE. This CDR3 is 17 amino acids long. In DNA form, the CDR3 reads TGTGCCAGCAGCGTAGACAGGGAGAGGTATTTTGAAACTGAAGCTTTCTTT. Protein product: CASSVDRERYFETEAFF.

This chain connects TRBV3-1 (or the pseudogene TRBV3-2) to TRBJ2-7; D remains unclear. The V gene lost 2 bases and the J gene lost 3 bases, with 2 bases spanning the gap. The length of the CDR3 is 11 residues. Per the germline V gene, CDR1 is LGHDT and CDR2 is YNNKEL (reference sequence). CDR3 nucleotide sequence: TGTGCCAGCAGCCAATACTACGAGCAGTACTTC. It encodes CASSQYYEQYF.

The chain couples TRBV12-3 or TRBV12-4 to TRBJ2-7, with D tentatively TRBD1 (5 bases). The CDR3 totals 13 residues. The V end was cut by 5 bases, the J end by 3 bases, with 11 bases between. DNA of the CDR3: TGTGCCAGCAGTCACAGGATTTACTACGAGCAGTACTTC. Protein: CASSHRIYYEQYF.

The rearrangement uses TRBV5-6 and TRBJ2-6; no reliable D call. The CDR3 contains 18 residues. The V gene's germline CDR1 is SGHDT and CDR2 YYEEEE. V lost 3 bases and J lost 1, with 17 bases in between. CDR3 loop: CASSSNYSPMSGANVLTF. For the CDR3, the DNA is TGTGCCAGCAGCTCCAACTACTCTCCAATGTCTGGGGCCAACGTCCTGACTTTC.

The chain has TRBV5-1 and TRBJ1-2; 9 bases are shared with TRBD1. With V trimmed by 0 bases and J by 6 bases, 6 bases remained unmatched. Germline loops: CDR1 SGHRS, CDR2 YFSETQ. The CDR3 is 15 residues long. The CDR3 DNA reads as TGCGCCAGCAGCTTGGAGGTGGGACAGGGAGATGGCTACACCTTC. This gives the protein CASSLEVGQGDGYTF.

The V gene is TRBV19, the J gene TRBJ2-2, with 8 bases identical to TRBD2. The CDR3 spans 15 residues. Germline V gene sequence: CDR1 LNHDA, CDR2 SQIVND (reference sequence). The junction had 8 bases not matched to a gene; V was cut back by 4 bases and J by 7 bases. CDR3 in amino acids: CASSTGRGANGELFF. The CDR3 DNA reads TGTGCCAGTAGTACAGGGCGGGGGGCGAACGGGGAGCTGTTTTTT.

Comment on this clone: The identical CDR3 is also encoded by other nucleotide sequences in the sample. This chain uses TRBV3-1 (or the pseudogene TRBV3-2) with TRBJ2-5; 16 bases map to TRBD2. From germline, CDR1 is LGHDT and CDR2 YNNKEL (reference sequence). The J segment lost 12 bases and the V segment lost 3 bases, leaving 4 bases of the junction unmatched. The CDR3 runs to 14 residues. The DNA for the CDR3 is TGTGCCAGCAGCCATGGGACTAGCGGGAGGGCTAAGTACTTC. Amino acid sequence: CASSHGTSGRAKYF.

This clone was counted once. This chain joins TRBV4-1 and TRBJ1-5; possible D gene TRBD1, 5 bases. V shed 0 bases and J shed 4 bases, with 13 bases lying between them. CDR3 length: 16 residues. Germline-derived CDR1 and CDR2 are MGHRA and YSYEKL. CDR3 residues: CASSQDGGFGNQPQHF. Written as DNA, the CDR3 is TGCGCCAGCAGCCAAGATGGGGGGTTCGGGAATCAGCCCCAGCATTTT.